Below, 32 T cell receptor beta chains from the same sample are listed, as sequenced in a study of blood T cell repertoires in COVID-19. TCRdb keeps only in-frame clones here, not all; method: immunoSEQ multiplex PCR. The table lists around 480,000 clones, roughly 90% of them singletons, with 0.7% in the top ten. Sequencing was done on a sample of PBMCs or T cells enriched from blood (not recorded which). The receptors were gathered from a woman between 18 and 29 years old who had recovered from COVID-19.

V is TRBV3-1 (or the pseudogene TRBV3-2) and J is TRBJ2-7, with 8 bases fitting TRBD1. The CDR3 is 17 residues long. Germline CDR1 LGHDT, CDR2 YNNKEL (reference sequence). Germline trimming cut 4 bases from V and 5 bases from J; bases unmatched to any gene: 16. This chain's CDR3 is CASSPPRGRQSHNEQYF. The DNA of the CDR3 is TGTGCCAGCAGCCCGCCCAGGGGGCGGCAAAGTCACAACGAGCAGTACTTC.

This chain connects TRBV11-2 to TRBJ2-5; 11 nucleotides align to TRBD2. Germline V gene data show CDR1 as SGHAT and CDR2 as FQNNGV. V dropped 4 bases and J dropped 1; count of bases not matched to a gene: 2. CDR3 length: 15 amino acids. This CDR3 reads CASSYLAGGQETQYF. The CDR3 DNA sequence: TGTGCCAGCAGCTACCTAGCGGGGGGCCAAGAGACCCAGTACTTC.

This clone is a singleton in its sample. CDR3 in amino acids: CASSVSTGLAFF. DNA for the CDR3: TGTGCCAGCAGCGTATCGACAGGGCTGGCTTTCTTT. V is TRBV7-9 and J is TRBJ1-1; 7 bases map to TRBD1. The CDR3 is 12 residues long. The V segment lost 5 bases and the J segment 11 bases; nucleotides outside the gene matches: 8. Germline V gives CDR1 SEHNR, CDR2 FQNEAQ (reference sequence). Drawing the rest from reference TRBV7-9 and TRBJ1-1, the complete variable domain is DTGVSQNPRHKITKRGQNVTFRCDPISEHNRLYWYRQTLGQGPEFLTYFQNEAQLEKSRLLSDRFSAERPKGSFSTLEIQRTEQGDSAMYLCASSVSTGLAFFGQGTRLTVV.

This chain joins TRBV5-4 and TRBJ1-2, with TRBD1 matching 7 bases. CDR3 length equals 16 residues. The V and J ends lost 4 bases and 6 bases, in that order; junction bases with no gene match: 15. Germline loops: CDR1 SGHNT, CDR2 YYREEE (reference sequence). CDR3 in DNA: TGTGCCAGCAGCCGCCCTCAGGGGGATCTCGCGGATGGCTACACCTTC. Translating gives CASSRPQGDLADGYTF.

The chain is built from TRBV6-6 and TRBJ2-3, with 7 positions matching TRBD2. J was trimmed by 0 bases and V by 5 bases; bases with no gene match: 5. In germline, CDR1 is MNHNY, CDR2 SVGAGI (reference sequence). The CDR3 covers 15 residues. CDR3: CASSRGEVSTDTQYF. In DNA, the CDR3 is TGTGCCAGCAGTCGGGGGGAGGTGAGCACAGATACGCAGTATTTT.

The rearrangement links TRBV3-1 (or the pseudogene TRBV3-2) to TRBJ1-2, with D possibly being TRBD1 (6 bases). CDR3 length equals 16 residues. With 4 bases removed from V and 2 bases from J, the gap between germline ends came to 17 bases. Germline V gives CDR1 LGHDT, CDR2 YNNKEL (reference sequence). The CDR3: CASSPPGGASNYGYTF. CDR3 in DNA: TGTGCCAGCAGCCCCCCCGGGGGGGCATCCAACTATGGCTACACCTTC.

The V and J genes are TRBV5-1 and TRBJ2-7; D is unresolved. This CDR3 has 13 amino acids. Trimming removed 3 bases at V and 6 bases at J, with 13 bases between. Germline V gives CDR1 SGHRS, CDR2 YFSETQ. The CDR3 sequence: CASSSPSESEQYF. The CDR3 nucleotides read TGCGCCAGCAGCTCTCCTTCCGAGAGCGAGCAGTACTTC.

V is TRBV5-5 and J is TRBJ1-5, with D maybe TRBD1 (5 bases). CDR1 is SGHKS, CDR2 YYEKEE, per germline (reference sequence). The CDR3 is 14 residues long. V gave up 4 bases and J gave up 6 bases, with 14 bases separating them. Here the CDR3 reads CASSVGLQGQPQHF. CDR3 DNA: TGTGCCAGCAGCGTGGGGCTGCAGGGTCAGCCCCAGCATTTT.

The V and J genes are TRBV10-1 and TRBJ2-7, with D perhaps matching TRBD2 (6 bases). Trimming stripped 6 bases from V and 2 bases from J, with 11 bases between. This CDR3 comprises 13 residues. Germline V CDR1 and CDR2: WNHNN, SYGVQD (reference sequence). CDR3 coding DNA: TGCGCCAGCAGCGACGGGAGAACCTACGAGCAGTACTTC. It codes for CASSDGRTYEQYF.

The V gene is TRBV28, the J gene TRBJ1-1, with TRBD1 as a possible D gene (6 bases). Germline V gene lookup returns CDR1 MDHEN and CDR2 SYDVKM. The CDR3 contains 14 residues. Trimming took 5 bases from V and 2 from J, leaving 12 bases between them. The CDR3 bases are TGTGCCAGCAGTCCTACAGGGTATAACACTGAAGCTTTCTTT. This codes for CASSPTGYNTEAFF.

V usage is TRBV12-5 and J usage is TRBJ2-1; TRBD1 matches 9 bases. Trimming removed 2 bases from V and 7 bases from J; junction bases left unmatched: 9. Germline CDR1 and CDR2: LGHNT and FRNRAP. The CDR3 runs 16 residues. The CDR3 nucleotides read TGTGCTAGTGGTTTGCTACCGGGACAGGGACCAAATGAGCAGTTCTTC. Translating gives CASGLLPGQGPNEQFF.

With regard to this clone: Other DNA sequences in the same sample also yield this CDR3. V and J are TRBV10-3 and TRBJ2-7; D call uncertain. Germline assignment: CDR1 ENHRY and CDR2 SYGVKD. V lost 9 bases and J lost 0, with 15 bases in between. There are 14 residues in the CDR3. The CDR3: CAISRPGVSYEQYF. The CDR3 DNA reads TGTGCCATTAGTAGACCCGGAGTCTCCTACGAGCAGTACTTC.

This chain connects TRBV11-3 to TRBJ1-4; D might be TRBD1 (5 bases). Germline CDR1 is SGHNT and CDR2 is YENEEA. Between the trimmed V and J ends, which lost 4 bases and 0 bases, there was a span of 18 bases. CDR3 length equals 18 residues. DNA of the CDR3: TGTGCCAGCAGCTCAAGTACGGGGGGACCTGCAACTAATGAAAAACTGTTTTTT. Its translation: CASSSSTGGPATNEKLFF.

The CDR3 protein is CASSSAGYTIYF. CDR3 DNA sequence: TGTGCCAGCAGCTCTGCGGGATACACCATATATTTT. This chain uses TRBV7-9 with TRBJ1-3, with no clear D. This CDR3 has 12 amino acids. Per germline, CDR1 SEHNR and CDR2 FQNEAQ (reference sequence). Between the trimmed V and J ends, which lost 4 bases and 8 bases, there was a span of 9 bases.

The rearrangement joins TRBV19 to TRBJ1-6; 8 positions agree with TRBD1. Germline V gene lookup returns CDR1 LNHDA and CDR2 SQIVND (reference sequence). Trimming removed 5 bases from V and 5 bases from J; junction bases left unmatched: 5. The CDR3 sequence is 15 residues long. The CDR3: CASSERQGNNSPLHF. The CDR3 bases are TGTGCCAGTAGTGAAAGACAGGGGAATAATTCACCCCTCCACTTT.

The chain links TRBV5-1 to TRBJ1-2, with a weak D call TRBD1 (6 bases). CDR1 and CDR2 (germline): SGHRS, YFSETQ. The V end lost 2 bases, the J end lost 7 bases, and 24 bases lay between the germline ends. The CDR3 consists of 17 residues. CDR3 coding DNA: TGCGCCAGCAGCTTAGGCACCTTAACCGGGACAACTGGTGGCTACACCTTC. As protein: CASSLGTLTGTTGGYTF.

V usage is TRBV6-7 and J usage is TRBJ1-1, with no clear D. TRBV6-7 is noted as an ORF with a role that remains uncertain. The CDR3 has 14 amino acids. V lost 7 bases to trimming and J lost 3 bases, with 15 bases between them. The CDR3 DNA is TGTGCCAGCACCCATTTTAAATGGCACACTGAAGCTTTCTTT. Translated, it gives CASTHFKWHTEAFF.

This chain connects TRBV27 to TRBJ1-6, with D possibly being TRBD1 (5 bases). There are 16 residues in the CDR3. Per the germline V gene, CDR1 is MNHEY and CDR2 is SMNVEV (reference sequence). V dropped 2 bases and J dropped 2 bases, with 10 bases sitting between them. The CDR3 spells CASSLSSRAYNSPLHF. The CDR3 coding sequence is TGTGCCAGCAGTTTAAGTAGCAGGGCCTATAATTCACCCCTCCACTTT.

This clone occurred once. CDR3 nucleotides: TGTGCCAGCAAGTCTTTGGTCGGGGGGACGAACACTGAAGCTTTCTTT. Its protein product is CASKSLVGGTNTEAFF. The chain couples TRBV11-2 to TRBJ1-1, with a tentative D call TRBD1 (5 bases). The CDR3 consists of 16 residues. From germline, CDR1 is SGHAT and CDR2 FQNNGV. Trimming left V 7 bases short and J 1 base short, with 19 bases between. Supplemented by reference TRBV11-2 and TRBJ1-1, the full variable domain reads EAGVAQSPRYKIIEKRQSVAFWCNPISGHATLYWYQQILGQGPKLLIQFQNNGVVDDSQLPKDRFSAERLKGVDSTLKIQPAKLEDSAVYLCASKSLVGGTNTEAFFGQGTRLTVV.

This clone was seen just once. The V gene is TRBV2, the J gene TRBJ2-1; 9 nucleotides line up with TRBD1. This CDR3 spans 15 amino acids. V lost 6 bases to trimming and J lost 5 bases; unmatched junction nucleotides: 8. Germline V gene data show CDR1 as SNHLY and CDR2 as FYNNEI. CDR3 sequence reads: CASRKPGQGHNEQFF. In DNA, the CDR3 is TGTGCCAGCAGAAAGCCGGGACAGGGCCACAATGAGCAGTTCTTC.

The chain has TRBV6-6 and TRBJ1-3; D gene unclear. Trimming took 6 bases from V and 1 from J, leaving 16 bases between them. The CDR3 runs 16 residues. CDR1 MNHNY and CDR2 SVGAGI come from the germline V gene (reference sequence). CDR3 region: CASRERGESSGNTIYF. DNA for the CDR3: TGTGCCAGCAGGGAACGGGGAGAATCTTCTGGAAACACCATATATTTT.

This clone was found once. The V call is TRBV19, the J call TRBJ1-5; 9 positions match TRBD1. The CDR3 runs 16 residues. After removal of 5 bases from V and 2 bases from J, the junction contained 7 bases not matched to a gene. CDR1 and CDR2 from the germline V gene are LNHDA and SQIVND (reference sequence). Here the CDR3 DNA reads TGTGCCAGTAGTCAACAGGGGGCGGAGGGCAATCAGCCCCAGCATTTT. Amino acid sequence: CASSQQGAEGNQPQHF.

This clone came up a few times. The V call is TRBV28, the J call TRBJ2-7; a weak D match, TRBD2 (5 bases). There are 13 residues in the CDR3. Per germline, CDR1 MDHEN and CDR2 SYDVKM. Trimming removed 5 bases at V and 3 bases at J, with 11 bases between. The chain's CDR3 is CASSVGRGYEQYF. Written as DNA, the CDR3 is TGTGCCAGCAGTGTCGGACGGGGCTACGAGCAGTACTTC.

This chain links TRBV15 with TRBJ2-3; D call uncertain. V was shortened by 1 base and J by 4 bases, with 9 bases between the two germline ends. CDR1 is LNHNV and CDR2 is YYDKDF in the germline V gene (reference sequence). This CDR3 has 14 amino acids. In DNA form, the CDR3 reads TGTGCCACCAGCAGAGCCCTAATCCCAGATACGCAGTATTTT. It yields the protein CATSRALIPDTQYF.

The genes are TRBV6-5 and TRBJ2-7; 12 bases map to TRBD2. After removal of 7 bases from V and 2 bases from J, the junction contained 6 bases not matched to a gene. Germline values: CDR1 MNHEY, CDR2 SVGAGI. The CDR3 totals 15 residues. The CDR3 region is CASTPGLAGTYEQYF. CDR3 nucleotides: TGTGCCAGCACCCCCGGACTAGCGGGAACCTACGAGCAGTACTTC.

V is TRBV9 and J is TRBJ2-7; perhaps TRBD2 as D (6 bases). Trimming removed 0 bases at V and 3 bases at J, with 13 bases between. The CDR3 spans 15 residues. The germline V gene encodes CDR1 SGDLS and CDR2 YYNGEE. DNA of the CDR3: TGTGCCAGCAGCGTAGAGGCGGGGTTAAACTACGAGCAGTACTTC. Encoded protein: CASSVEAGLNYEQYF.

The CDR3 DNA reads as TGTGCCAGCAGCCCCGAGGGGGGGGGCTCCTACAATGAGCAGTTCTTC. This codes for CASSPEGGGSYNEQFF. This sequence joins TRBV3-1 (or the pseudogene TRBV3-2) and TRBJ2-1; a weak D match, TRBD2 (7 bases). Trimming removed 4 bases from V and 0 bases from J, with 13 bases in between. This CDR3 region has 16 residues. Germline assignment: CDR1 LGHDT and CDR2 YNNKEL (reference sequence).

The J gene is TRBJ2-3, the V gene TRBV6-1, with 8 bases that match TRBD2. The CDR3 spans 13 residues. The germline V gene encodes CDR1 MNHNS and CDR2 SASEGT. J was trimmed by 8 bases and V by 2 bases; bases with no gene match: 3. The CDR3 nucleotides read TGTGCCAGCAGTGAAATCGGGGGGGCTACGCAGTATTTT. Translated: CASSEIGGATQYF.

CDR3 amino acids: CASSLVGTGTGNTIYF. The DNA for the CDR3 is TGCGCCAGCAGCTTGGTGGGTACAGGGACTGGAAACACCATATATTTT. The chain employs TRBV5-1 and TRBJ1-3, with D possibly TRBD1 on 6 matching bases. CDR3 length: 16 residues. V lost 0 bases to trimming and J lost 2 bases, with 12 bases between them. In germline, CDR1 is SGHRS, CDR2 YFSETQ.

This clone was counted a few times. The chain uses TRBV28 and TRBJ1-5; 7 bases are shared with TRBD1. CDR3 length: 16 residues. The junction had 11 bases not matched to a gene; V was cut back by 6 bases and J by 3 bases. The V gene's germline CDR1 is MDHEN and CDR2 SYDVKM. CDR3 DNA: TGTGCCAGCAGCCCTGACAGGGACATTCTCAATCAGCCCCAGCATTTT. This sequence encodes CASSPDRDILNQPQHF.

V and J are TRBV7-8 and TRBJ2-1, with D unresolved. V gave up 5 bases and J gave up 5 bases, with 10 bases separating them. Germline V gene sequence: CDR1 SGHVS, CDR2 FQNEAQ. The CDR3 is made up of 13 amino acids. For the CDR3, the DNA is TGTGCCAGCAGCCGCCGACACGACAATGAGCAGTTCTTC. As protein: CASSRRHDNEQFF.

The chain has TRBV19 and TRBJ1-1; 8 positions agree with TRBD1. Germline CDR1 is LNHDA and CDR2 is SQIVND (reference sequence). V shed 5 bases, J shed 6 bases, and the junction held 8 bases outside the gene matches. The CDR3 has 14 amino acids. CDR3 nucleotides: TGTGCCAGTAGTGTGAGGACAGGGCGGCCTGAAGCTTTCTTT. Protein: CASSVRTGRPEAFF.